This T cell receptor (beta chain) was recovered during a study of blood T cells in healthy people across ages. Across the study: Through template switching, about one barcoded beta molecule was captured per two T cells, as measured in model experiments.

PCR was performed a second time for about 7 to 11 cycles using a sample-barcoded 5' primer and a J-beta primer mix. One entry per CDR3 protein, called by TCRdb with MiXCR from the 5' RACE reads. The data contain 1.4 million to 1.5 million distinct CDR3 sequences, approximately 40% of them seen just once; the ten biggest clones take up approximately 7.9%. The CDR3 spans 16 residues. The V and J ends lost 3 bases and 1 base, in that order; junction bases with no gene match: 4. Broader study findings: The percentage of naive T cells correlated strongly with TCR beta diversity. Older age went with lower TCR beta diversity per million T cells, in a roughly linear way.

Concerning this clonotype itself: Its antigen remains unknown.

This clonotype was sampled from a woman under 30 in good health. This chain joins TRBV12-3 or TRBV12-4 and TRBJ2-5; 11 nucleotides align to TRBD2. Source material: blood. The CDR3 coding sequence is TGTGCCAGCAGTTTTACTAGCGGGGGCCTCCAAGAGACCCAGTACTTC. Its protein product is CASSFTSGGLQETQYF.